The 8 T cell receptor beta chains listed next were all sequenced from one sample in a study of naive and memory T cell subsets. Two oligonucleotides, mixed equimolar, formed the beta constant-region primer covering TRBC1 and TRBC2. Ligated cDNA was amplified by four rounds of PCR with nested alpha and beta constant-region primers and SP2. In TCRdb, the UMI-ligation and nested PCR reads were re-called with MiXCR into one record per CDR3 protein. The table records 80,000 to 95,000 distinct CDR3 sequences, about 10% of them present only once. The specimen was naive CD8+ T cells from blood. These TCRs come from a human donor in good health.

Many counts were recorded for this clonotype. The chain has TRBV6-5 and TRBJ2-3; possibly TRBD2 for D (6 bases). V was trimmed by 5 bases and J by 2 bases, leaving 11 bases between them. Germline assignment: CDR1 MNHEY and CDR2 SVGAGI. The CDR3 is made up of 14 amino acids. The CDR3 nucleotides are TGTGCCAGCAGTGTTGTGCGGGACACAGATACGCAGTATTTT. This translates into CASSVVRDTDTQYF.

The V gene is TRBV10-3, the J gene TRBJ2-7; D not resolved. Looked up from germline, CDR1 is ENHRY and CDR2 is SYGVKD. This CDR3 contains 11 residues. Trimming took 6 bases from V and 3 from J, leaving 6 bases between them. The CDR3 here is CAIRANYEQYF. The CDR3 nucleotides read TGTGCCATCAGAGCTAACTACGAGCAGTACTTC.

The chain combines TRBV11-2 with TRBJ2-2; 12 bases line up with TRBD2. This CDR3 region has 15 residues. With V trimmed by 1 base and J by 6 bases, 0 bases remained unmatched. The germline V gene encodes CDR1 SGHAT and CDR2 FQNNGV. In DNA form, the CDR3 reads TGTGCCAGCAGCTTAGGACTAGCGGGAGCCGGGGAGCTGTTTTTT. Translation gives CASSLGLAGAGELFF.

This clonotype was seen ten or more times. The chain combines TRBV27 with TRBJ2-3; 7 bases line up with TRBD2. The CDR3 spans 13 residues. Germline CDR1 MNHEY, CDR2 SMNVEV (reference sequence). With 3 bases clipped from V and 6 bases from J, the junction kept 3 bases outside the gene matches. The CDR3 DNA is TGTGCCAGCAGTTTTAGCGGGTATGATACGCAGTATTTT. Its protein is CASSFSGYDTQYF.

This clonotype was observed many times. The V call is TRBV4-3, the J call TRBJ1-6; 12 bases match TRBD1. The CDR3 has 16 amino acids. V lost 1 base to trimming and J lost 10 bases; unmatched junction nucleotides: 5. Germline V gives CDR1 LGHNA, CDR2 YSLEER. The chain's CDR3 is CASSQVGTGGRSPLHF. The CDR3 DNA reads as TGCGCCAGCAGCCAAGTCGGGACAGGGGGCCGGTCACCCCTCCACTTT.

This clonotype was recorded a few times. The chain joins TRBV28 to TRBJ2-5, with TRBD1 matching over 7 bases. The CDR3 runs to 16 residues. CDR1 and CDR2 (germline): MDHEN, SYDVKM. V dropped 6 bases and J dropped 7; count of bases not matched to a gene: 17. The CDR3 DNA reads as TGTGCCAGCAGCAGAACGACTTTCCGACAGGGCGGGACCCAGTACTTC. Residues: CASSRTTFRQGGTQYF.

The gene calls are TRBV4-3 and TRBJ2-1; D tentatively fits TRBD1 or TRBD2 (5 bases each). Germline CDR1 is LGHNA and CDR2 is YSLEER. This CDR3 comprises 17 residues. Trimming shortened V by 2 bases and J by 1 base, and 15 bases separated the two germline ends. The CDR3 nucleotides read TGCGCCAGCAGCCAAAATTCACGGGACCGATCCTACAATGAGCAGTTCTTC. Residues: CASSQNSRDRSYNEQFF.

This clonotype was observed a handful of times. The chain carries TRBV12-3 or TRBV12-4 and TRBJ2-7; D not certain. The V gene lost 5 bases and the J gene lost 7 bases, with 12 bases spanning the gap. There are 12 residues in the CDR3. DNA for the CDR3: TGTGCCAGCAGTACTCCCGGGTGGGAGCAGTACTTC. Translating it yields CASSTPGWEQYF.